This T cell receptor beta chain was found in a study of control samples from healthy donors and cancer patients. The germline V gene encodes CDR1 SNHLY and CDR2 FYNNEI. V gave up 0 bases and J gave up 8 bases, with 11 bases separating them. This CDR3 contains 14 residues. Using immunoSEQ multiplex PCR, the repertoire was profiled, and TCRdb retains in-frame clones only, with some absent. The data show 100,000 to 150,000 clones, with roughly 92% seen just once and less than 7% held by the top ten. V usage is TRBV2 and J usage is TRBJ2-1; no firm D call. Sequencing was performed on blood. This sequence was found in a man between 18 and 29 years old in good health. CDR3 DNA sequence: TGTGCCAGCAGTGAAGCGCAGAGGTTTGATGAGCAGTTCTTC. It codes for CASSEAQRFDEQFF.